This T cell receptor (beta chain) is drawn from a study of cytomegalovirus exposure and HLA in healthy donors. With 60 Vbeta and 13 Jbeta primers, the PCR was carried out. Repertoires were generated with immunoSEQ multiplex PCR, while TCRdb's copy carries only in-frame clones and drops some. Of tens of thousands of clones in the sample, approximately 77% were seen once. Germline V gene lookup returns CDR1 MNHEY and CDR2 SMNVEV (reference sequence). This CDR3 has 15 amino acids. The receptor's source is a woman aged 25 to 39 in good health and CMV-seropositive. The gene calls are TRBV27 and TRBJ2-5; tentative D call: TRBD1 (6 bases). TRBJ2-7 matches the DNA end more closely, so the J call is doubtful. Sequenced: PBMCs. CDR3 nucleotide sequence: TGTGCCAGCAGTCTCATACAGGGAATGGTTTACGAGCAGTACTTC. As protein: CASSLIQGMVYEQYF.